This T cell receptor beta chain stems from a study of T cell changes during pregnancy in multiple sclerosis. Repertoires were generated with immunoSEQ multiplex PCR, while TCRdb's copy carries only in-frame clones and drops some. The sample holds about 70,000 clones, 85% to 95% seen once. The CDR3 is 9 amino acids long, termini counted. Germline V lookup: CDR1 SNHLY, CDR2 FYNNEI. A remark on this clone: No conserved phenylalanine or tryptophan is present at the end of the CDR3, so a read error is the likely explanation. The DNA is left out, because the CDR3 cannot be placed on it with certainty; the CDR3 is given as TCRdb lists it.

The chain combines TRBV2 with TRBJ1-1. The clonotype was recovered from a female donor in good health, enrolled as a control in a pregnancy study. The source material was CD8+ T cells from peripheral blood mononuclear cells, sampled in the third trimester of pregnancy. CDR3 loop: CASRDFLLP.